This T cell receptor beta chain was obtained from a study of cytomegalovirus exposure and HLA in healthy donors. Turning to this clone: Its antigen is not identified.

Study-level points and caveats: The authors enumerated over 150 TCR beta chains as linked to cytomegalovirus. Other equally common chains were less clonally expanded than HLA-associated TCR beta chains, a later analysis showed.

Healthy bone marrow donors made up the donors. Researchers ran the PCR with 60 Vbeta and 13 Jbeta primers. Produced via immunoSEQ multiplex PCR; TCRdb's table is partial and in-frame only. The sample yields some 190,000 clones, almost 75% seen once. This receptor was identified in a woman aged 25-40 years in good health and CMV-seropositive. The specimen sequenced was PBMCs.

For the CDR3, the DNA is TGTGCCAGCAGTTCCCAACAGGGACTAGCCCTCCATGAGCAGTTCTTC. It specifies CASSSQQGLALHEQFF. V and J are TRBV6-6 and TRBJ2-1; TRBD2 aligns across 9 bases. Unmatched junction bases numbered 12, after V lost 4 bases and J lost 8 bases. From germline, CDR1 is MNHNY and CDR2 SVGAGI (reference sequence). The CDR3 has 16 amino acids.